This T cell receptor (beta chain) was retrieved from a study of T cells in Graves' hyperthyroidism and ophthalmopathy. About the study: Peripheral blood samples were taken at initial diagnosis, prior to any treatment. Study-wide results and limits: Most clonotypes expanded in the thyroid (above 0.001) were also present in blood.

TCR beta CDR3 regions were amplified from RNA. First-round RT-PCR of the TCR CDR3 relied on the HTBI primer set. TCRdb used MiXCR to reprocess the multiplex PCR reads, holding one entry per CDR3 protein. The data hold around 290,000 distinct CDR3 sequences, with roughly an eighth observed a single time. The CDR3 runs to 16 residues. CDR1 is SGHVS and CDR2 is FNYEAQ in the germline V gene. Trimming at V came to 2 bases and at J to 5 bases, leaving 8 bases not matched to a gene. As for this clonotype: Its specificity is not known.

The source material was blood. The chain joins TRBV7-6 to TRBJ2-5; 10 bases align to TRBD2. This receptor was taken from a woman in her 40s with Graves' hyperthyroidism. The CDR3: CASSLRGVTSGETQYF. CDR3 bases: TGTGCCAGCAGCTTAAGGGGGGTGACTAGCGGGGAGACCCAGTACTTC.